These 2 T cell receptor beta chains originate from one sample sequenced in a study of blood T cell repertoires in COVID-19. Sequenced by immunoSEQ multiplex PCR; TCRdb stores in-frame clones only, minus some. Of under 150,000 clones detected, roughly 90% appear once; the ten largest clones hold approximately 1.2%. Input material: PBMCs or T cells enriched from blood (not recorded which). Every receptor here comes from a woman in her twenties or thirties with acute COVID-19.

The chain is built from TRBV4-3 and TRBJ1-5; no firm D call. Germline V gene lookup returns CDR1 LGHNA and CDR2 YSLEER. The CDR3 extends over 14 amino acids. Trimming took 0 bases from V and 10 from J, leaving 13 bases between them. For the CDR3, the DNA is TGCGCCAGCAGCCAAGATCTCGCGGTAGGCCCCCAGCATTTT. It codes for CASSQDLAVGPQHF.

The V gene is TRBV30, the J gene TRBJ1-5; TRBD1 is a possible D gene (6 bases). This CDR3 is 12 amino acids long. The germline CDR1 and CDR2 sequences are GTSNPN and SVGIG (reference sequence). V dropped 5 bases and J dropped 3 bases, with 8 bases sitting between them. CDR3 DNA: TGTGCCTGGGGACAGTACAATCAGCCCCAGCATTTT. It is translated as CAWGQYNQPQHF.